The present TCR beta chain was sequenced within a study of T cell clones after liver transplantation (dated by TCRdb to the late 2010s). Looking at the study overall: ITN030ST, the source of the samples, was a randomized trial that attempted immunosuppression withdrawal within 2 years of liver transplantation. Three of the eight recipients were HCV-positive; the others were transplanted for non-autoimmune, non-viral indications. The studied cohort comprised 8 liver transplant recipients, 3 classified as tolerant and 5 as non-tolerant. No induction therapy was given to the subjects, and standard immunosuppression was administered until randomization at 12-24 months post-transplant. Donor-reactive T cell clones were identified by TCRbeta sequencing after a pre-transplant mixed lymphocyte reaction and then tracked in post-transplant blood. As an antigen-independent comparator for the donor-reactive sequences, third party-reactive TCRbeta sequences from pre-transplant MLRs were identified as well. Tolerance was defined as complete withdrawal of immunosuppression for at least one year without a rise in liver enzymes beyond twice the upper limit of normal. Blood samples were collected pre-transplant, pre-randomization before withdrawal, and post-randomization after either complete withdrawal or failed withdrawal.

Per the publication, the time point label means: pre-transplant. Unstimulated PBMCs, after thawing, were stained for CD3, CD4 and CD8 and then FACS-sorted into CD3+CD4+ and CD3+CD8+ populations. All 8 studied subjects were randomized to immunosuppression withdrawal. The Qiagen DNeasy Blood and Tissue Kit was used for isolation of genomic DNA. This clone was seen just once. No antigen is known for it. No much larger clone is present one base from it, and per-base qualities are unavailable. The germline V gene yields SQVTM for CDR1 and ANQGSEA for CDR2. From its cysteine to its phenylalanine, the CDR3 spans 15 amino acids. Solely the CDR3 DNA is kept, with 45 bases framed from the first base. Relative to germline, V is 6 bases shorter and J is 1 base shorter, with 17 bases between their ends. Using immunoSEQ, frozen genomic DNA was subjected to high-throughput TCRbeta CDR3 sequencing, a process that included PCR amplification, mapping, bias correction and internal controls. The paper's processing steps were these. Only productive rearrangements were retained, and each unique TCRbeta sequence was defined by its CDR3 nucleotide sequence together with its V and J gene. A sequence counted as donor-reactive only if the sequence showed at least 5-fold expansion in CFSE-low cells compared with unstimulated pre-transplant cells and had a frequency of at least 0.01%. Per-subject minimum frequency thresholds, based on the lowest-template unstimulated sample, ensured at least 90% detection power. Repertoire turnover was measured by Jensen-Shannon divergence between the top 1000 TCRbeta sequences post- and pre-transplant. Two-sided Fisher's exact tests were used to test for changes in how often donor-reactive sequences were detected. As stored in TCRdb, this immuneACCESS dataset retains in-frame rearrangements with V and J assigned. A fraction of the clones does not appear; measured against another copy, unresolved V genes explain less than half of the discrepancy, and the remainder lacks a known reason. Clone size and the V and J calls come from that table; the DNA yielded D and trimming. The sample records about 24,000 clones, more than 65% of which are singletons. Clones ranked in the top ten supply approximately 3% of the sample.

Beyond this particular receptor, the publication reports: Circulating donor-reactive CD4 TCRbeta sequences fell significantly post-transplant in most of the 8 subjects, irrespective of tolerance or HCV status. Since no allograft tissue specimens were available, donor-reactive T cells may have migrated into the graft instead of being deleted. Once repertoire turnover was taken into account, donor-reactive detection showed a significant reduction for CD4 in 7 of 8 subjects and for CD8 in 8 of 8. The conclusions were considered preliminary, being limited by small, heterogeneous patient numbers and non-standardized post-transplant time points. Low numbers of available donor cells limited the measurable donor-reactive repertoire in a couple of subjects. Donor-reactive sequences declined more than third party-reactive ones, suggesting partial antigen-specific deletion unrelated to withdrawal success.

The TCR comes from a human donor who received a liver transplant. This specimen consisted of CD4+ T cells from blood, obtained before liver transplant. The rearranged segments are TRBV29-1 and TRBJ2-3, with TRBD1 perhaps the D gene, on 7 matching bases. The CDR3 protein: CSVTGSSSGTDTQYF. In nucleotides, the sequence is TGCAGCGTGACAGGGTCGTCTAGCGGCACAGATACGCAGTATTTT.